A single sample gave rise to the 16 T cell receptor beta chains below, sequenced in a study of PD-L1 blockade in urothelial cancer. Clones were read by immunoSEQ multiplex PCR, and TCRdb kept only the in-frame ones, dropping some. The sample records tens of thousands of clones, approximately 80% being singletons. Sequenced here: PBMCs, sampled around atezolizumab (anti-PD-L1) treatment. The receptors were sampled from a man in his 70s with urothelial cancer.

V and J are TRBV5-4 and TRBJ2-3; 10 nucleotides align to TRBD2. The germline gives CDR1 SGHNT, CDR2 YYREEE (reference sequence). Unmatched junction bases numbered 7, after V lost 4 bases and J lost 2 bases. The CDR3 totals 16 residues. The CDR3, as DNA: TGTGCCAGCAGCCTGTGGCTAGCGGGAGCCACAGATACGCAGTATTTT. Protein product: CASSLWLAGATDTQYF.

V usage is TRBV6-5 and J usage is TRBJ1-1; D gene uncertain. CDR3 length: 15 residues. The germline V gene encodes CDR1 MNHEY and CDR2 SVGAGI. V was shortened by 0 bases and J by 2 bases, with 10 bases between the two germline ends. The CDR3, as DNA: TGTGCCAGCAGTTACTCGAGGCGGGTAAACACTGAAGCTTTCTTT. Its translation: CASSYSRRVNTEAFF.

V and J are TRBV6-6 and TRBJ2-2, with D perhaps TRBD2 (5 bases). The germline V gene has CDR1 MNHNY and CDR2 SVGAGI (reference sequence). Trimming stripped 6 bases from V and 1 base from J, with 9 bases between. The CDR3 loop spans 14 amino acids. The CDR3 protein is CASRLLVNTGELFF. The CDR3, as DNA: TGTGCCAGCAGACTACTAGTGAACACCGGGGAGCTGTTTTTT.

This clone was seen only once. The rearrangement uses TRBV7-2 and TRBJ2-2, with 9 bases that match TRBD2. V trimming: 11 bases; J trimming: 6 bases; junction bases outside the gene matches: 16. Germline V gives CDR1 SGHTA, CDR2 FQGNSA. There are 16 residues in the CDR3. CDR3 in amino acids: CAGWKASGVKAGELFF. The CDR3 DNA sequence: TGTGCCGGCTGGAAGGCTAGCGGGGTGAAGGCCGGGGAGCTGTTTTTT. Drawing the rest from reference TRBV7-2 and TRBJ2-2, the complete variable domain is GAGVSQSPSNKVTEKGKDVELRCDPISGHTALYWYRQSLGQGLEFLIYFQGNSAPDKSGLPSDRFSAERTGGSVSTLTIQRTQQEDSAVYLCAGWKASGVKAGELFFGEGSRLTVL.

This clone showed up just a few times. The chain recombines TRBV9 with TRBJ1-1; D gene ambiguous. Germline V gives CDR1 SGDLS, CDR2 YYNGEE. Trimming shortened V by 1 base and J by 5 bases, and 12 bases separated the two germline ends. The length of the CDR3 is 14 residues. The CDR3 region has the DNA TGTGCCAGCAGCGTACATGAAGGGAGAACTGAAGCTTTCTTT. It encodes CASSVHEGRTEAFF.

This chain uses TRBV6-1 with TRBJ1-2; possible D gene TRBD1, 6 bases. The CDR3 contains 13 residues. Trimming removed 6 bases from V and 1 base from J, with 9 bases in between. The germline CDR1 and CDR2 sequences are MNHNS and SASEGT. The CDR3 DNA reads as TGTGCCAGCAGAATGGACAGTAACTATGGCTACACCTTC. Translated, it gives CASRMDSNYGYTF.

The genes are TRBV7-8 and TRBJ2-3; 7 bases match TRBD2. Trimming took 4 bases from V and 7 from J; bases not matched to a gene: 11. In germline, CDR1 is SGHVS, CDR2 FQNEAQ. This CDR3 is 15 amino acids long. In DNA form, the CDR3 reads TGTGCCAGCAGCTCCTCGGGGGGTATAGGGAATACGCAGTATTTT. This gives the protein CASSSSGGIGNTQYF. Full variable domain (outside the CDR3, taken from reference TRBV7-8 and TRBJ2-3): GAGVSQSPRYKVAKRGQDVALRCDPISGHVSLFWYQQALGQGPEFLTYFQNEAQLDKSGLPSDRFFAERPEGSVSTLKIQRTQQEDSAVYLCASSSSGGIGNTQYFGPGTRLTVL.

The V call is TRBV7-2, the J call TRBJ2-3, with D maybe TRBD2 (7 bases). Trimming shortened V by 1 base and J by 8 bases, and 10 bases separated the two germline ends. Germline loops: CDR1 SGHTA, CDR2 FQGNSA. The CDR3 consists of 13 residues. CDR3 protein: CASSLGGGLTQYF. For the CDR3, the DNA is TGTGCCAGCAGCTTAGGGGGGGGCCTTACGCAGTATTTT.

This chain uses TRBV9 with TRBJ2-1; perhaps TRBD2 as D (6 bases). This CDR3 comprises 15 residues. Trimming took off 3 bases at V and 2 bases at J, with 12 bases between the two ends. Germline CDR1 and CDR2: SGDLS and YYNGEE. The CDR3 DNA reads as TGTGCCAGCAGCGAGAGGGGCGGGGCCTACAATGAGCAGTTCTTC. This codes for CASSERGGAYNEQFF.

V and J are TRBV28 and TRBJ2-7; 12 bases match TRBD2. The CDR3 runs to 15 residues. V shed 3 bases and J 5 bases; nucleotides not matched to a gene: 5. The germline V gene encodes CDR1 MDHEN and CDR2 SYDVKM. The chain's CDR3 is CASSLTSGSRDEQYF. The CDR3 DNA reads TGTGCCAGCAGTTTGACTAGCGGGAGTCGGGACGAGCAGTACTTC.

V is TRBV7-3 and J is TRBJ2-7; 12 bases are shared with TRBD2. The germline CDR1 and CDR2 sequences are SGHTA and FQGTGA. The length of the CDR3 is 15 residues. V lost 5 bases to trimming and J lost 2 bases; unmatched junction nucleotides: 4. For the CDR3, the DNA is TGTGCCAGCAGCCCCGGACTAGCGGGGCCCTACGAGCAGTACTTC. Protein sequence: CASSPGLAGPYEQYF.

This sequence joins TRBV18 and TRBJ1-2; 9 bases line up with TRBD1. This CDR3 is built from 18 residues. Germline lookup yields CDR1 KGHSH and CDR2 LQKENI. V shed 2 bases and J 1 base; nucleotides not matched to a gene: 11. The DNA of the CDR3 is TGTGCCAGCTCACCATCAAGCGGACCGGGACAGGGTAACTATGGCTACACCTTC. Protein sequence: CASSPSSGPGQGNYGYTF.

The chain joins TRBV5-1 to TRBJ1-2; no clear D gene. Germline loops: CDR1 SGHRS, CDR2 YFSETQ. V was shortened by 3 bases and J by 3 bases, with 15 bases between the two germline ends. The CDR3 totals 15 residues. CDR3 sequence (DNA): TGCGCCAGCAGCTCGGGATCGGCAGGTTACTATGGCTACACCTTC. Protein sequence: CASSSGSAGYYGYTF.

V gene TRBV28 combines with J gene TRBJ1-2; no definite D call. Germline lookup yields CDR1 MDHEN and CDR2 SYDVKM. Trimming removed 2 bases from V and 3 bases from J, with 7 bases in between. The CDR3 spans 13 residues. The CDR3 loop is CASSLGQYYGYTF. The CDR3 nucleotides read TGTGCCAGCAGTTTAGGGCAATACTATGGCTACACCTTC.

This clone showed up just once. The V call is TRBV5-1, the J call TRBJ2-5; 12 positions match TRBD2. V gave up 4 bases and J gave up 1 base; unmatched junction bases: 5. CDR3 length: 16 amino acids. Germline V lookup: CDR1 SGHRS, CDR2 YFSETQ. The chain's CDR3 is CASSPGLAGLQETQYF. In DNA, the CDR3 is TGCGCCAGCAGCCCGGGACTAGCGGGCCTCCAAGAGACCCAGTACTTC.

The chain has TRBV29-1 and TRBJ1-2; the match to TRBD1 covers 10 bases. The CDR3 has 15 amino acids. The V gene end was trimmed by 0 bases and the J gene end by 2 bases; junction bases not matched to a gene: 3. Germline V gene lookup returns CDR1 SQVTM and CDR2 ANQGSEA. The CDR3: CSVEDLGQGNYGYTF. In DNA, the CDR3 is TGCAGCGTTGAAGATCTGGGACAGGGGAACTATGGCTACACCTTC.